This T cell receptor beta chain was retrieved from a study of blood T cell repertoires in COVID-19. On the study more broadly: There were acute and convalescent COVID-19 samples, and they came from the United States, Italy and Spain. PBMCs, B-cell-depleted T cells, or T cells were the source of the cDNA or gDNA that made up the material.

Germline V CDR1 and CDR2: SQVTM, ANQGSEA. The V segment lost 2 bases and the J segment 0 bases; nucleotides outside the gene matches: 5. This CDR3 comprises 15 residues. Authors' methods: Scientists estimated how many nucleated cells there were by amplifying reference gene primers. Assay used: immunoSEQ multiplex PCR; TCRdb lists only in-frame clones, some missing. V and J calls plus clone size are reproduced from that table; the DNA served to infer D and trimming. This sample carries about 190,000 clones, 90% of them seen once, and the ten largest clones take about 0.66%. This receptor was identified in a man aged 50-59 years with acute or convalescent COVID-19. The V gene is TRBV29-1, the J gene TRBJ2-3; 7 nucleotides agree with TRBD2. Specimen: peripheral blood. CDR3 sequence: CSVELRGLSTDTQYF. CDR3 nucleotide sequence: TGCAGCGTTGAATTACGGGGACTAAGCACAGATACGCAGTATTTT.